This T cell receptor (beta chain) is drawn from a study of cytomegalovirus exposure and HLA in healthy donors. This clone was counted between two and nine times. PCR was performed using 60 Vbeta and 13 Jbeta primers. Using immunoSEQ multiplex PCR, the repertoire was profiled, and TCRdb retains in-frame clones only, with some absent. Of 200,000 to 250,000 clones listed, over 70% are singletons. The CDR3 contains 13 residues. Germline-derived CDR1 and CDR2 are SEHNR and FQNEAQ (reference sequence). V was shortened by 5 bases and J by 6 bases, with 13 bases between the two germline ends. The rearrangement links TRBV7-9 to TRBJ1-2, with a tentative D call TRBD1 (5 bases). The sequence was collected from a woman in her sixties in good health and CMV-seropositive. Input material: PBMCs. Written as DNA, the CDR3 is TGTGCCAGCAGCGAGGACACCATTCATGGCTACACCTTC. Translation: CASSEDTIHGYTF.